Listed here are 31 T cell receptor beta chains from one sample, sequenced in a study of CD8+ T cells in alopecia areata (dated by TCRdb to between 2017 and 2018). The time point label of this sample denotes: 24 weeks on oral tofacitinib. This specimen's treatment or condition label, interpreted: oral pan-JAK inhibitor, 5-10 mg twice daily. Library construction relied on the immunoSEQ multiplex PCR assay. For TCR sequencing, RNA was extracted from every sample and reverse transcribed into cDNA to serve as template. TCRdb took this table from immuneACCESS and kept in-frame rearrangements with V and J called. Such tables lack part of the clones; where checked against another copy, unresolved V genes explain under half of the gap, and the rest is unexplained. This sample lists around 200,000 clones; about 60% were detected once. The ten largest make up about 12% of the sample. The sample in question was CD8+ T cells sorted from blood, obtained at week 24, from a patient treated with tofacitinib. All receptors derive from a human donor with alopecia areata.

This chain links TRBV19 with TRBJ1-2; D might be TRBD1 (6 bases). V lost 5 bases and J 7 bases, leaving 11 bases between the germline ends. Germline CDR1 LNHDA, CDR2 SQIVND (reference sequence). CDR3 length: 12 residues. The CDR3 nucleotides read TGTGCCAGTAGTGTGGGGGCAGGTGGCTACACCTTC. Translated, it gives CASSVGAGGYTF.

This sequence joins TRBV7-9 and TRBJ2-1; 7 bases map to TRBD2. The CDR3 contains 17 residues. V gave up 4 bases and J gave up 0 bases; unmatched junction bases: 9. Germline-derived CDR1 and CDR2 are SEHNR and FQNEAQ (reference sequence). The CDR3 nucleotides read TGTGCCAGCAGCTCCTCTAGCGGTTCTAGCTCCTACAATGAGCAGTTCTTC. This translates into CASSSSSGSSSYNEQFF.

The V call is TRBV4-2, the J call TRBJ1-1, with TRBD1 matching 10 bases. After removal of 1 base from V and 4 bases from J, the junction contained 9 bases not matched to a gene. From germline, CDR1 is LGHNA and CDR2 YNFKEQ. The CDR3 length is 17 residues. The CDR3, as DNA: TGTGCCAGCAGCCAAGTGGGGACAGGGGCTAGGGCCACTGAAGCTTTCTTT. Translation: CASSQVGTGARATEAFF.

The V gene is TRBV9, the J gene TRBJ2-5; D gene ambiguous. Trimming removed 0 bases at V and 4 bases at J, with 7 bases between. The CDR3 runs 13 residues. Germline values: CDR1 SGDLS, CDR2 YYNGEE. This CDR3 reads CASSVGGVETQYF. The CDR3 nucleotides read TGTGCCAGCAGCGTAGGTGGGGTAGAGACCCAGTACTTC.

The chain uses TRBV5-1 and TRBJ2-1, with a weak D call TRBD1 (5 bases). The V and J ends lost 4 bases and 0 bases respectively, with 23 bases between them. The CDR3 loop spans 19 amino acids. The germline gives CDR1 SGHRS, CDR2 YFSETQ. CDR3 sequence reads: CASSRPTDGEFSSYNEQFF. The DNA for the CDR3 is TGCGCCAGCAGCCGACCGACAGATGGGGAATTCAGCTCCTACAATGAGCAGTTCTTC.

The chain recombines TRBV5-6 with TRBJ2-1; 11 nucleotides agree with TRBD2. Unmatched junction bases numbered 6, after V lost 2 bases and J lost 8 bases. The germline CDR1 and CDR2 sequences are SGHDT and YYEEEE. CDR3 length: 15 amino acids. CDR3 sequence (DNA): TGTGCCAGCAGCTTCTCTAGCGGGGGGATCGATGAGCAGTTCTTC. Its translation: CASSFSSGGIDEQFF.

The V and J genes are TRBV5-6 and TRBJ1-2; TRBD1 agrees at 8 bases. After removal of 3 bases from V and 0 bases from J, the junction contained 7 bases not matched to a gene. This CDR3 is built from 16 residues. Germline V gene data show CDR1 as SGHDT and CDR2 as YYEEEE. CDR3 sequence: CASSSGQGQANYGYTF. The CDR3, as DNA: TGTGCCAGCAGCTCCGGACAGGGACAAGCTAACTATGGCTACACCTTC. Variable domain in full (rest from reference TRBV5-6 and TRBJ1-2): DAGVTQSPTHLIKTRGQQVTLRCSPKSGHDTVSWYQQALGQGPQFIFQYYEEEERQRGNFPDRFSGHQFPNYSSELNVNALLLGDSALYLCASSSGQGQANYGYTFGSGTRLTVV.

V and J are TRBV2 and TRBJ1-1, with a weak D call TRBD1 (5 bases). V was trimmed by 1 base and J by 1 base, leaving 16 bases between them. The CDR3 contains 17 residues. The germline V gene encodes CDR1 SNHLY and CDR2 FYNNEI. CDR3 nucleotides: TGTGCCAGCAGTGAAGAGGGGAGGGTACGAACGAACACTGAAGCTTTCTTT. Encoded protein: CASSEEGRVRTNTEAFF.

The chain recombines TRBV9 with TRBJ2-5; unclear D gene. V was clipped by 0 bases and J by 2 bases, with 11 bases between them. CDR1 is SGDLS and CDR2 is YYNGEE in the germline V gene. The CDR3 runs to 15 residues. DNA of the CDR3: TGTGCCAGCAGCGTAGGTCTAGGAGCTCAAGAGACCCAGTACTTC. Amino acids: CASSVGLGAQETQYF.

The V call is TRBV27, the J call TRBJ2-7; TRBD1 might be the D (5 bases). The CDR3 covers 12 residues. Germline CDR1 MNHEY, CDR2 SMNVEV (reference sequence). V lost 6 bases, J lost 6 bases, and 12 bases lay in between. The CDR3 DNA follows: TGTGCCAGCAGCCAATCAGGGTCCGAGCAGTACTTC. Translated, it gives CASSQSGSEQYF.

The V and J genes are TRBV15 and TRBJ1-2; tentative D call: TRBD1 (6 bases). The CDR3 covers 16 residues. CDR1 and CDR2 from the germline V gene are LNHNV and YYDKDF (reference sequence). V lost 0 bases, J lost 5 bases, and 16 bases lay in between. The CDR3 loop is CATSREPDSQGYGYTF. CDR3 DNA: TGTGCCACCAGCAGAGAGCCGGACAGTCAGGGTTATGGCTACACCTTC.

V gene TRBV7-9 combines with J gene TRBJ2-4; 9 positions match TRBD1. Trimming at V came to 5 bases and at J to 7 bases, leaving 15 bases not matched to a gene. This CDR3 comprises 17 residues. Per germline, CDR1 SEHNR and CDR2 FQNEAQ (reference sequence). In DNA form, the CDR3 reads TGTGCCAGCAGCCAACAGGGGGCAGGGCCCGTATCGAACATTCAGTACTTC. It yields the protein CASSQQGAGPVSNIQYF.

The chain is built from TRBV15 and TRBJ1-5; D gene uncertain. Trimming removed 0 bases at V and 2 bases at J, with 8 bases between. Germline V gives CDR1 LNHNV, CDR2 YYDKDF (reference sequence). This CDR3 is 15 amino acids long. CDR3 sequence: CATSREIIGNQPQHF. The CDR3 region has the DNA TGTGCCACCAGCAGAGAGATAATCGGCAATCAGCCCCAGCATTTT.

V usage is TRBV14 and J usage is TRBJ2-7, with a tentative D call TRBD2 (7 bases). Trimming took off 4 bases at V and 5 bases at J, with 12 bases between the two ends. The CDR3 contains 13 residues. CDR1 is SGHDN and CDR2 is FVKESK in the germline V gene. CDR3 sequence: CASSRGGPHEQYF. The CDR3 DNA reads TGTGCCAGCAGCCGGGGGGGGCCCCACGAGCAGTACTTC.

This chain joins TRBV30 and TRBJ1-1, with D unclear. Germline-derived CDR1 and CDR2 are GTSNPN and SVGIG (reference sequence). V was cut by 0 bases and J by 3 bases, with 11 bases left in between. CDR3 length: 14 residues. The CDR3 bases are TGTGCCTGGAGTGTACCAGATTGGGACACTGAAGCTTTCTTT. Its protein product is CAWSVPDWDTEAFF.

The rearrangement uses TRBV5-5 and TRBJ2-7, with a possible D match to TRBD2 (6 bases). The ends were cut back, 0 bases at V and 3 bases at J, with 10 bases in the middle. Germline loops: CDR1 SGHKS, CDR2 YYEKEE (reference sequence). The CDR3 covers 14 residues. DNA for the CDR3: TGTGCCAGCAGCTTGGCGGGAGCAAGCTACGAGCAGTACTTC. It is translated as CASSLAGASYEQYF.

This clone was observed at least ten times. This chain connects TRBV13 to TRBJ2-6, with D perhaps given as TRBD1 or TRBD2 (5 bases each). V was clipped by 5 bases and J by 0 bases, with 17 bases between them. This CDR3 is built from 18 residues. Germline CDR1 PRHDT, CDR2 FYEKMQ (reference sequence). This CDR3 is CASSPTRGGGSGANVLTF. The CDR3 DNA reads as TGTGCCAGCAGCCCTACGAGGGGTGGGGGCTCTGGGGCCAACGTCCTGACTTTC.

As concerns this clone: A read error may account for a junction end that differs from germline. The V gene is TRBV13, the J gene TRBJ2-1, with 10 bases lining up with TRBD1. The CDR3 has 15 amino acids. Germline CDR1 is PRHDT and CDR2 is FYEKMQ (reference sequence). CDR3 in DNA: TGTGCCAGCAGCCTAGGACAGGGGGCCTACAATGAGCAGTTCTTC. Translation: CASSLGQGAYNEQFF.

This chain links TRBV4-1 with TRBJ1-2; D not resolved. The V end lost 2 bases, the J end lost 0 bases, and 10 bases lay between the germline ends. The germline V gene has CDR1 MGHRA and CDR2 YSYEKL. The length of the CDR3 is 15 residues. CDR3 region: CASSQPGQANYGYTF. In nucleotides, the CDR3 is TGCGCCAGCAGCCAACCGGGCCAGGCTAACTATGGCTACACCTTC.

On this clone itself: The same CDR3 arises from other DNA sequences in this sample as well. The J gene is TRBJ2-7, the V gene TRBV19, with no clear D. Trimming took 1 base from V and 6 from J, leaving 4 bases between them. The germline V gene has CDR1 LNHDA and CDR2 SQIVND (reference sequence). The CDR3 length is 11 residues. The CDR3 DNA sequence: TGTGCCAGTAGTATAGGAGGCGAGCAGTACTTC. Its translation: CASSIGGEQYF.

This chain connects TRBV29-1 to TRBJ1-2, with TRBD1 as a possible D gene (6 bases). This CDR3 has 13 residues. CDR1 SQVTM and CDR2 ANQGSEA come from the germline V gene. V was trimmed by 8 bases and J by 4 bases, leaving 17 bases between them. The CDR3 region is CSLDTGGSYGYTF. The CDR3 DNA follows: TGCAGCCTCGACACGGGGGGCAGCTATGGCTACACCTTC. Variable domain in full (rest from reference TRBV29-1 and TRBJ1-2): SAVISQKPSRDICQRGTSLTIQCQVDSQVTMMFWYRQQPGQSLTLIATANQGSEATYESGFVIDKFPISRPNLTFSTLTVSNMSPEDSSIYLCSLDTGGSYGYTFGSGTRLTVV.

The chain uses TRBV27 and TRBJ2-2; 7 nucleotides match TRBD2. Germline CDR1 is MNHEY and CDR2 is SMNVEV (reference sequence). The V gene end was trimmed by 7 bases and the J gene end by 5 bases; junction bases not matched to a gene: 1. The CDR3 covers 12 residues. CDR3 sequence (DNA): TGTGCCAGCATGGGGGGGACCGGGGAGCTGTTTTTT. Translated, it gives CASMGGTGELFF.

The genes are TRBV2 and TRBJ2-5; 10 bases align to TRBD2. Trimming cost V 3 bases and J 0 bases; bases outside gene matches: 13. Germline assignment: CDR1 SNHLY and CDR2 FYNNEI. This CDR3 comprises 19 residues. CDR3 protein: CASSDPASGGAHDQETQYF. CDR3 sequence (DNA): TGTGCCAGCAGTGATCCCGCTAGCGGGGGAGCACACGACCAAGAGACCCAGTACTTC.

DNA for the CDR3: TGCGCCAGCAGCCACCCGCCCGGGGATAGCACAGATACGCAGTATTTT. As protein: CASSHPPGDSTDTQYF. The chain combines TRBV4-1 with TRBJ2-3; D is possibly TRBD2 (5 bases). The CDR3 runs to 16 residues. Per the germline V gene, CDR1 is MGHRA and CDR2 is YSYEKL. The V and J ends lost 3 bases and 0 bases respectively, with 13 bases between them.

The rearrangement uses TRBV5-1 and TRBJ1-1; D not certain. The CDR3 totals 14 residues. Germline lookup yields CDR1 SGHRS and CDR2 YFSETQ. The ends were cut back, 1 base at V and 2 bases at J, with 9 bases in the middle. CDR3 sequence reads: CASSLWGGNTEAFF. The CDR3 DNA sequence: TGCGCCAGCAGCTTGTGGGGTGGAAACACTGAAGCTTTCTTT.

This chain connects TRBV5-6 to TRBJ2-3, with 11 bases fitting TRBD2. The CDR3 length is 14 residues. Germline CDR1 and CDR2: SGHDT and YYEEEE. Trimming removed 3 bases from V and 6 bases from J; junction bases left unmatched: 3. The CDR3 spells CASSWGLADDTQYF. CDR3 sequence (DNA): TGTGCCAGCAGCTGGGGACTAGCGGATGATACGCAGTATTTT.

This chain links TRBV7-9 with TRBJ1-2, with 7 bases identical to TRBD1. The CDR3 is 14 residues long. J was trimmed by 5 bases and V by 5 bases; bases with no gene match: 8. CDR1 is SEHNR and CDR2 is FQNEAQ in the germline V gene (reference sequence). CDR3 region: CASSPNTGAYGYTF. CDR3 nucleotides: TGTGCCAGCAGCCCAAATACAGGGGCGTATGGCTACACCTTC.

The J gene is TRBJ2-5, the V gene TRBV30, with TRBD2 identical over 12 bases. The CDR3 consists of 15 residues. V shed 5 bases, J shed 2 bases, and the junction held 6 bases outside the gene matches. Germline V lookup: CDR1 GTSNPN, CDR2 SVGIG (reference sequence). CDR3 bases: TGTGCCTGGGCACCCGGACTAGCGGGGCAAGAGACCCAGTACTTC. It yields the protein CAWAPGLAGQETQYF. Drawing the rest from reference TRBV30 and TRBJ2-5, the complete variable domain is SQTIHQWPATLVQPVGSPLSLECTVEGTSNPNLYWYRQAAGRGLQLLFYSVGIGQISSEVPQNLSASRPQDRQFILSSKKLLLSDSGFYLCAWAPGLAGQETQYFGPGTRLLVL.

This chain connects TRBV4-1 to TRBJ2-3; D unclear. Germline V gene data show CDR1 as MGHRA and CDR2 as YSYEKL. The CDR3 covers 15 residues. V lost 5 bases, J lost 3 bases, and 15 bases lay in between. The CDR3 coding sequence is TGCGCCAGCAGCGGGCGACAAGGAAGGACAGATACGCAGTATTTT. Translating it yields CASSGRQGRTDTQYF.

This clone was counted once. The chain uses TRBV5-1 and TRBJ2-2; D not resolved. The CDR3 length is 16 residues. In germline, CDR1 is SGHRS, CDR2 YFSETQ. Trimming removed 1 base at V and 1 base at J, with 11 bases between. CDR3 DNA sequence: TGCGCCAGCAGCTTGTTTGGCCAGGAGAACACCGGGGAGCTGTTTTTT. Residues: CASSLFGQENTGELFF.

This chain joins TRBV5-1 and TRBJ1-1; D is uncertain. The CDR3 covers 15 residues. The V gene's germline CDR1 is SGHRS and CDR2 YFSETQ. V was trimmed by 0 bases and J by 6 bases, leaving 15 bases between them. The CDR3 bases are TGCGCCAGCAGCTTGGAGGTAGGGCCTTTGCCTGAAGCTTTCTTT. It is translated as CASSLEVGPLPEAFF.